Reported below is one T cell receptor beta chain. The germline CDR1 and CDR2 sequences are MNHEY and SMNVEV (reference sequence). V gave up 6 bases and J gave up 5 bases, with 22 bases separating them. This CDR3 spans 16 amino acids. This record belongs to a study of control samples from healthy donors and cancer patients. Some clones are missing from TCRdb's copy, which holds only in-frame ones; the method was immunoSEQ multiplex PCR. This repertoire shows 130,000 or so clones, roughly 94% found once; its top ten account for about an eighth. The clonotype originates from a man aged 40-49 years in good health. The source material was blood. V is TRBV27 and J is TRBJ1-1, with D unresolved. CDR3 region: CASSPGWGPLLTEAFF. The DNA for the CDR3 is TGTGCCAGCAGCCCCGGGTGGGGTCCCCTCTTGACTGAAGCTTTCTTT.